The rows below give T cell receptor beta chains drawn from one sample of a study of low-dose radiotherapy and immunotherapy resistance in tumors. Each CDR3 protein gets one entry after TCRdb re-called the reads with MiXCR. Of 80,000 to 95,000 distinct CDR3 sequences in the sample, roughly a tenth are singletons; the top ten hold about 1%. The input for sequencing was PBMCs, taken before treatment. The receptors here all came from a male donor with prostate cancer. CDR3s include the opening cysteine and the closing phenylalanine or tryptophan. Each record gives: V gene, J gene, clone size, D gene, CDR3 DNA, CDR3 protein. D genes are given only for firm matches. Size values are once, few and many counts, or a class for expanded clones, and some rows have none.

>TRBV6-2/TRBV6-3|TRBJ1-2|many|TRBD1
TGTGCCAGCACCTCCGCGGGACAGTTCTATGGCTACACCTTC
CASTSAGQFYGYTF
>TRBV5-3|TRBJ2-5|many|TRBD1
TGTGCCAGCAGCTCGGACAGGGGGGAGACCCAGTACTTC
CASSSDRGETQYF
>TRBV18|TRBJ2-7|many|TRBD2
TGTGCCAGCTCACCACCGACTAGCGGGAGCTCCTACGAGCAGTACTTC
CASSPPTSGSSYEQYF
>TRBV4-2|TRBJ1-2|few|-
TGTGCCAGCAGCCAAGATGGGATGGGGGATGGCTACACCTTC
CASSQDGMGDGYTF
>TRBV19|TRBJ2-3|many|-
TGTGCCAGTTCCCCGCCCTGGGGCACAGATACGCAGTATTTT
CASSPPWGTDTQYF
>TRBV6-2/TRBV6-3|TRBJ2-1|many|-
TGTGCCAGCAGTTACCTGGCCAGAAATGAGCAGTTCTTC
CASSYLARNEQFF
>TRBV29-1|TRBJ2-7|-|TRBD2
TGCAGCGTTGCGGGAGGGCCAACCGAGCAGTACTTC
CSVAGGPTEQYF
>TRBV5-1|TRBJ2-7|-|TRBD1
TGCGCCAGCAGGTATAGACAGGGGGTCTCTCCTCGCGAGCAGTACTTC
CASRYRQGVSPREQYF
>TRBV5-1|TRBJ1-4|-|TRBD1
TGCGCCAGCAGCTTGGACCAGACAGGGGGTGAAAAACTGTTTTTT
CASSLDQTGGEKLFF
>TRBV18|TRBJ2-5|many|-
TGTGCCAGCTCACACGGACAAGTCCAAGAGACCCAGTACTTC
CASSHGQVQETQYF
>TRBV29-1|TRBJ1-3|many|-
TGCAGCGTTGTTTTCCCTGGAAACACCATATATTTT
CSVVFPGNTIYF
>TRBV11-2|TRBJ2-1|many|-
TGTGCCAGCAGCCCCGGACACAACAATGAGCAGTTCTTC
CASSPGHNNEQFF
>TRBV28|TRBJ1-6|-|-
TGTGCCAGCAGTTTAAACCCCGGGATAGATTCACCCCTCCACTTT
CASSLNPGIDSPLHF
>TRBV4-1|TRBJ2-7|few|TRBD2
TGCGCCAGCAGCCAAGTCCCCGGTTCAGCGGGAGGGGCCGAGCAGTACTTC
CASSQVPGSAGGAEQYF
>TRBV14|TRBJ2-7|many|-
TGTGCCAGCAGCCAAGAGGGGGCAGGGGCCCACGAGCAGTACTTC
CASSQEGAGAHEQYF
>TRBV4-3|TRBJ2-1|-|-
TGCGCCAGCAGCCAGACCGGACAGAATGAGCAGTTCTTC
CASSQTGQNEQFF
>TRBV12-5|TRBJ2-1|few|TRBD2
TGTGCTAGTGGTTTCCAAGCGACTAGCGGGATGGGTGAGCAGTTCTTC
CASGFQATSGMGEQFF
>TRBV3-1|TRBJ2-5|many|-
TGTGCCAGCAGCCCAAGTTCTCGAGGGGAGACCCAGTACTTC
CASSPSSRGETQYF
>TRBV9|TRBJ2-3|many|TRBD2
TGTGCCAGCAGCGTAGAGGCGGGAGTGAAAGATACGCAGTATTTT
CASSVEAGVKDTQYF
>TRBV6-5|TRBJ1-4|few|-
TGTGCCAGCAGTCCGCCGGGGACTTACCGGCTGTTTTTT
CASSPPGTYRLFF
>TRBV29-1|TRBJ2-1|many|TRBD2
TGCAGCGTTGCAACTAGCGGTAGGGAATACAATGAGCAGTTCTTC
CSVATSGREYNEQFF
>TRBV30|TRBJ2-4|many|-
TGTGCCTGGAATGGAGGGGTCGGAAACATTCAGTACTTC
CAWNGGVGNIQYF
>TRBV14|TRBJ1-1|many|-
TGTGCCAGCAGCCAAGCCCGGGGGGCGGGCACTGAAGCTTTCTTT
CASSQARGAGTEAFF
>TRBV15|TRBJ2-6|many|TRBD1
TGTGCCACCAGCGGCTGGGACAGGGGGCCCACTGGGGCCAACGTCCTGACTTTC
CATSGWDRGPTGANVLTF
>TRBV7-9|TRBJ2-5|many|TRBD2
TGTGCCAGCGGGACTAGCGGGAGACAAGAGACCCAGTACTTC
CASGTSGRQETQYF
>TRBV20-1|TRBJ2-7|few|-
TGCAGTGCCACCTTCGGGCCCACCCCTGCCGTTTACTACGAGCAGTACTTC
CSATFGPTPAVYYEQYF
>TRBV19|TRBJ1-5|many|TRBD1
TGTGCCAGTGAGACGGGACAGGGGAGTTTTCAGCCCCAGCATTTT
CASETGQGSFQPQHF
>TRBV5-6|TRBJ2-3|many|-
TGTGCCAGCAGCTTGCGGGCGGGCACAGATACGCAGTATTTT
CASSLRAGTDTQYF
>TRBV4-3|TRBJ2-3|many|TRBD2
TGCGCCAGCAGCCCTAGCGGCTGGAGCACAGATACGCAGTATTTT
CASSPSGWSTDTQYF
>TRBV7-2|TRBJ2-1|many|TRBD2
TGTGCCAGCAGCTTAAGACTAGCGGGAGTTTCCAGTGAGCAGTTCTTC
CASSLRLAGVSSEQFF
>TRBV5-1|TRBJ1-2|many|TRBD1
TGCGCCAGCAGCAAAGGGACAGATTCTAACTATGGCTACACCTTC
CASSKGTDSNYGYTF
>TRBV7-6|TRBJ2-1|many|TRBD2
TGTGCCAGCAGCCAACGACTAGCGGGGCGGGGGGAGCAGTTCTTC
CASSQRLAGRGEQFF
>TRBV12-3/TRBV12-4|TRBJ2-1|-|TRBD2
TGTGCCAGCACCCCCAGCAGCGGGAGGGAGGGTGAGCAGTTCTTC
CASTPSSGREGEQFF
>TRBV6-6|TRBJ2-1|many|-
TGTGCCAGCAGGGACAGCGGGGCCTACAATGAGCAGTTCTTC
CASRDSGAYNEQFF
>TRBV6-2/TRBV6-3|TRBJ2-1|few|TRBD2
TGTGCCAGCACCGATTCTAGCGGGAGGGCCAATGAGCAGTTCTTC
CASTDSSGRANEQFF
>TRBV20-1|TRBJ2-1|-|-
TGCAGTGCCGACGACGGTCAGTACCCCAATGAGCAGTTCTTC
CSADDGQYPNEQFF
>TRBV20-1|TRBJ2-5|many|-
TGCAGTGCAGAAACGGGGGTTCAAGAGACCCAGTACTTC
CSAETGVQETQYF
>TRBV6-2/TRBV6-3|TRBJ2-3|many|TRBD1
TGTGCCAGCAGTCCTCCAGGGGGTCTAGGAGATACGCAGTATTTT
CASSPPGGLGDTQYF
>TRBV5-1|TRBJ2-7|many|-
TGCGCCAGCAGACCCAGGATGAGCTCCTACGAGCAGTACTTC
CASRPRMSSYEQYF
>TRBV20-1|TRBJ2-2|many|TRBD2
TGCAGTGCTGGGACTAGCGTCTACACCGGGGAGCTGTTTTTT
CSAGTSVYTGELFF